What follows are 19 T cell receptor beta chains derived from one specimen sequenced in a study of shared clonotypes between healthy human individuals. Assay: immunoSEQ multiplex PCR; the TCRdb copy retains only in-frame clones and omits some. The table shows roughly 2.2 million clones, with 90% to 95% occurring only once. What was sequenced was naive CD4+ T cells from PBMCs. The subset denotes: CD45RA+ positively selected. Receptor source: a man aged 18 to 30 in good health. Some clones in this sample may be carry-over from other donors' samples.

The chain uses TRBV5-3 and TRBJ1-3; D uncertain. TRBV5-3 is treated as an ORF (open reading frame) with a function not yet certain. V gave up 0 bases and J gave up 0 bases, with 16 bases separating them. CDR3 length: 18 amino acids. CDR3 sequence (DNA): TGTGCCAGAAGCTTGGTGACAACCTTTCCCCTCTCTGGAAACACCATATATTTT. Its protein product is CARSLVTTFPLSGNTIYF.

The chain links TRBV28 to TRBJ1-2, with D tentatively TRBD1 (5 bases). The ends were cut back, 7 bases at V and 4 bases at J, with 16 bases in the middle. The CDR3 sequence is 14 residues long. Germline CDR1 is MDHEN and CDR2 is SYDVKM. The CDR3 loop reads CASTRGVSIYGYTF. The CDR3 DNA reads TGTGCCAGCACTCGGGGGGTCAGCATCTATGGCTACACCTTC.

A word on this clone: The sample holds other DNA sequences that translate to the same CDR3. The V gene is TRBV11-2, the J gene TRBJ2-3; D unresolved. Trimming pared 4 bases from V and 6 bases from J, leaving 5 bases between. CDR3 size: 11 residues. CDR1 and CDR2 (germline): SGHAT, FQNNGV. The CDR3 loop is CASSSRDTQYF. The DNA of the CDR3 is TGTGCCAGCAGCTCTCGGGATACGCAGTATTTT.

This clone appeared once. The gene calls are TRBV7-2 and TRBJ2-3; 7 positions match TRBD2. V lost 1 base to trimming and J lost 3 bases; unmatched junction nucleotides: 4. The V gene's germline CDR1 is SGHTA and CDR2 FQGNSA. The CDR3 loop spans 15 amino acids. CDR3 sequence: CASSLEASGTDTQYF. As DNA, the CDR3 is TGTGCCAGCAGCTTAGAGGCTAGCGGTACAGATACGCAGTATTTT. The variable domain in full, with the rest retrieved from reference TRBV7-2 and TRBJ2-3, is GAGVSQSPSNKVTEKGKDVELRCDPISGHTALYWYRQSLGQGLEFLIYFQGNSAPDKSGLPSDRFSAERTGGSVSTLTIQRTQQEDSAVYLCASSLEASGTDTQYFGPGTRLTVL.

V gene TRBV2 combines with J gene TRBJ2-3, with 8 bases lining up with TRBD1. The CDR3 extends over 14 amino acids. J was trimmed by 4 bases and V by 6 bases; bases with no gene match: 6. The V gene's germline CDR1 is SNHLY and CDR2 FYNNEI. CDR3 DNA sequence: TGTGCCAGCAGCCAGGACAGGGCAGCAGATACGCAGTATTTT. As protein: CASSQDRAADTQYF.

This clone has only a few counts. V gene TRBV19 combines with J gene TRBJ2-6, with 9 bases fitting TRBD1. The CDR3 is 15 amino acids. Unmatched junction bases numbered 9, after V lost 5 bases and J lost 10 bases. Looked up from germline, CDR1 is LNHDA and CDR2 is SQIVND (reference sequence). CDR3 region: CASSPPGTGRNVLTF. CDR3 DNA sequence: TGTGCCAGTAGTCCCCCCGGGACAGGGAGAAACGTCCTGACTTTC.

This clone appeared once. The genes are TRBV5-1 and TRBJ2-1; D is perhaps TRBD2 (5 bases). The CDR3 extends over 12 amino acids. Germline values: CDR1 SGHRS, CDR2 YFSETQ. The V end lost 4 bases, the J end lost 5 bases, and 7 bases lay between the germline ends. The CDR3 loop reads CASSHGDNEQFF. In DNA form, the CDR3 reads TGCGCCAGCAGCCACGGGGACAATGAGCAGTTCTTC.

In its sample, this clone was seen once. The gene calls are TRBV25-1 and TRBJ1-2, with a possible D match to TRBD1 (5 bases). Germline V lookup: CDR1 MGHDK, CDR2 SYGVNS. V shed 5 bases and J shed 4 bases, with 8 bases lying between them. The CDR3 runs 12 residues. CDR3 amino acids: CASSRGTYGYTF. In DNA, the CDR3 is TGTGCCAGCAGTAGGGGCACCTATGGCTACACCTTC.

The chain has TRBV15 and TRBJ1-4; TRBD1 is a possible D gene (5 bases). This CDR3 has 17 residues. CDR1 and CDR2 (germline): LNHNV, YYDKDF (reference sequence). Trimming took 5 bases from V and 8 from J, leaving 24 bases between them. The CDR3 coding sequence is TGTGCCACCAGCGGAGTTTTTGCCGGGACTTCGGGAGAAAAACTGTTTTTT. Its protein product is CATSGVFAGTSGEKLFF.

The V and J genes are TRBV4-1 and TRBJ2-3; a weak D match, TRBD1 (5 bases). Germline V gene sequence: CDR1 MGHRA, CDR2 YSYEKL. Trimming pared 1 base from V and 6 bases from J, leaving 14 bases between. This CDR3 has 15 residues. The CDR3 sequence is CASSQAPLQGDTQYF. The CDR3 DNA follows: TGCGCCAGCAGCCAAGCCCCCCTCCAGGGCGATACGCAGTATTTT.

This clone is a singleton in its sample. The rearrangement links TRBV4-3 to TRBJ1-1, with no clear D. CDR1 and CDR2 (germline): LGHNA, YSLEER. The CDR3 is made up of 15 amino acids. V was trimmed by 4 bases and J by 4 bases, leaving 16 bases between them. In nucleotides, the CDR3 is TGCGCCAGCAGCCGAAACCTTCTTACAATCACTGAAGCTTTCTTT. Its protein product is CASSRNLLTITEAFF.

The chain joins TRBV28 to TRBJ2-7; D is perhaps TRBD2 (6 bases). V lost 6 bases and J 6 bases, leaving 21 bases between the germline ends. Per the germline V gene, CDR1 is MDHEN and CDR2 is SYDVKM. The length of the CDR3 is 15 residues. The CDR3 DNA follows: TGTGCCAGCAGACCTACCGGGACTTTCCCCTCCGAGCAGTACTTC. This codes for CASRPTGTFPSEQYF.

The V and J genes are TRBV5-1 and TRBJ1-2, with a possible D match to TRBD1 (5 bases). V lost 2 bases to trimming and J lost 4 bases, with 12 bases between them. The CDR3 is 14 amino acids. Germline values: CDR1 SGHRS, CDR2 YFSETQ. CDR3 residues: CASSFPGLSYGYTF. In DNA, the CDR3 is TGCGCCAGCAGCTTCCCGGGACTTTCCTATGGCTACACCTTC.

The chain has TRBV4-2 and TRBJ2-3, with 8 positions matching TRBD2. Trimming removed 4 bases from V and 1 base from J; junction bases left unmatched: 13. Germline V gene data show CDR1 as LGHNA and CDR2 as YNFKEQ. The CDR3 consists of 18 residues. CDR3 nucleotides: TGTGCCAGCAGCCTCCGTCCGCCAGGGCGGGAGGGCACAGATACGCAGTATTTT. This codes for CASSLRPPGREGTDTQYF.

For the CDR3, the DNA is TGTGCCAGTAGTCCAGGAGGACAGGGGATCCCGAACACTGAAGCTTTCTTT. Protein: CASSPGGQGIPNTEAFF. The chain uses TRBV19 and TRBJ1-1, with 9 bases aligning to TRBD1. Unmatched junction bases numbered 11, after V lost 5 bases and J lost 1 base. Per germline, CDR1 LNHDA and CDR2 SQIVND (reference sequence). The CDR3 is 17 amino acids. The full variable domain, completed using reference TRBV19 and TRBJ1-1, is DGGITQSPKYLFRKEGQNVTLSCEQNLNHDAMYWYRQDPGQGLRLIYYSQIVNDFQKGDIAEGYSVSREKKESFPLTVTSAQKNPTAFYLCASSPGGQGIPNTEAFFGQGTRLTVV.

Turning to this clone: This same CDR3 is encoded by further DNA sequences in the sample. The chain combines TRBV7-2 with TRBJ1-1; maybe TRBD1 (6 bases). V gave up 4 bases and J gave up 1 base, with 10 bases separating them. CDR1 SGHTA and CDR2 FQGNSA come from the germline V gene. The CDR3 totals 14 residues. The CDR3 protein is CASSSQGANTEAFF. CDR3 in DNA: TGTGCCAGCAGCTCACAGGGAGCGAACACTGAAGCTTTCTTT.

This clone was counted once. The chain is built from TRBV27 and TRBJ1-1, with 9 nucleotides matching TRBD1. After removal of 5 bases from V and 5 bases from J, the junction contained 9 bases not matched to a gene. Germline CDR1 and CDR2: MNHEY and SMNVEV (reference sequence). The CDR3 loop spans 15 amino acids. CDR3 residues: CASSPGQGGGTEAFF. Written as DNA, the CDR3 is TGTGCCAGCAGTCCGGGACAGGGAGGAGGGACTGAAGCTTTCTTT.

The V call is TRBV7-9, the J call TRBJ1-1; D remains ambiguous. Germline V gene sequence: CDR1 SEHNR, CDR2 FQNEAQ (reference sequence). The CDR3 sequence is 13 residues long. Deletions cut 1 base from V and 8 bases from J, with 11 bases between. DNA for the CDR3: TGTGCCAGCAGCTTAGAGTTTAGCAGGGAAGCTTTCTTT. Translation: CASSLEFSREAFF.

This chain connects TRBV27 to TRBJ1-5; possible D gene TRBD1, 6 bases. Trimming removed 5 bases at V and 0 bases at J, with 11 bases between. The germline gives CDR1 MNHEY, CDR2 SMNVEV (reference sequence). This CDR3 region has 15 residues. For the CDR3, the DNA is TGTGCCAGCAGTGCCTACAGGGATAGCAATCAGCCCCAGCATTTT. Encoded protein: CASSAYRDSNQPQHF.